Described below is a single TCR beta chain sequence and its context. The sample belongs to a study of blood T cell repertoires in COVID-19. For the study at large: Sites in the United States, Italy and Spain provided acute and convalescent COVID-19 samples. T cells, B-cell-depleted T cells, or PBMCs provided the cDNA or gDNA that served as material.

As handled by the study authors: Estimated nucleated cell counts came from reference gene primer amplification. The method was immunoSEQ multiplex PCR; TCRdb's version includes in-frame clones alone and lacks a portion of them. That table is the source of V, J and clone size, and D and trimming were worked out from the DNA. The sample contains about 250,000 clones, about 80% of which appear only once. This receptor was obtained from a woman older than 75 with acute or convalescent COVID-19. Sequencing input: peripheral blood.

The CDR3 sequence is CASSDGQGGNTEAFF. In DNA, the CDR3 is TGCGCCAGCAGCGACGGACAGGGAGGGAACACTGAAGCTTTCTTT. The chain uses TRBV5-1 and TRBJ1-1; 8 bases align to TRBD1. The CDR3 extends over 15 amino acids. Unmatched junction bases numbered 6, after V lost 4 bases and J lost 1 base. The germline CDR1 and CDR2 sequences are SGHRS and YFSETQ.